This TCR beta chain was recovered during a study of T cells after yellow fever vaccination. Study background: Fractions of low cell number were prepared using SMART-Seq v4 Ultra Low Input. Study results and limitations: Once the booster was given, most primary-vaccination clones reappeared, at around 96% for CD4 and over 70% for CD8. Abundant contaminating clonotypes from the bulk population could appear in FACS-sorted repertoires.

Making TCR cDNA involved 5'RACE template switching, which added UMIs and a universal primer site. From the 5' RACE reads, TCRdb called clonotypes with MiXCR, one entry per CDR3 protein. This sample yields over 300,000 distinct CDR3 sequences, of which 4.1% are seen a single time; approximately 25% belongs to the top ten. The table lists this clonotype with many counts. Its antigen is currently unknown. Source: PBMCs, taken 5 days after the yellow fever booster vaccination. This clonotype was obtained from a man between 18 and 35 years old who received the YFV17D yellow fever vaccine.

CDR3 amino acids: CASSQAEGVNEKLFF. The CDR3 DNA is TGTGCCAGCAGCCAAGCTGAAGGCGTCAATGAAAAACTGTTTTTT. The chain combines TRBV4-2 with TRBJ1-4; D not resolved. The germline V gene has CDR1 LGHNA and CDR2 YNFKEQ. The CDR3 contains 15 residues. The germline V and J ends were trimmed by 1 base and 5 bases, with 11 bases remaining between them.